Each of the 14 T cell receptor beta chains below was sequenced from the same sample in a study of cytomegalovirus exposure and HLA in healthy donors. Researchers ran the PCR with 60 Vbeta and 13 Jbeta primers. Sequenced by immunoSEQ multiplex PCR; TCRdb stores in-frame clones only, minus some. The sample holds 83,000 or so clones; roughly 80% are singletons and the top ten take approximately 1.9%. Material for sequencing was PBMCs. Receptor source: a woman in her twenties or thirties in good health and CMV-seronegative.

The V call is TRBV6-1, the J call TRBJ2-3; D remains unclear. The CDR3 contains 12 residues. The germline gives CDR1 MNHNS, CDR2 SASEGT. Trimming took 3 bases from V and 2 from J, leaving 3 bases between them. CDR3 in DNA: TGTGCCAGCAGTGATAACACAGATACGCAGTATTTT. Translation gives CASSDNTDTQYF.

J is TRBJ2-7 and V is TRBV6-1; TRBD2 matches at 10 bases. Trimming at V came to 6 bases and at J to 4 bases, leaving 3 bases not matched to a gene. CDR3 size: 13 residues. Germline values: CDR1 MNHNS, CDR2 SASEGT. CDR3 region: CASRTSGYYEQYF. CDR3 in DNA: TGTGCCAGCAGGACTAGCGGGTATTACGAGCAGTACTTC.

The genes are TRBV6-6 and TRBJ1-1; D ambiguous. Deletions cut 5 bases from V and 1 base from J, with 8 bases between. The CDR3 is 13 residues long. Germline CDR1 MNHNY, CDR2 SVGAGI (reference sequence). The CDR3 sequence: CASSQRENTEAFF. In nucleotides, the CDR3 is TGTGCCAGCAGTCAACGGGAGAACACTGAAGCTTTCTTT.

The CDR3 loop is CASSLNRREGNEQFF. Here the CDR3 DNA reads TGTGCCAGCAGCTTAAACCGGCGGGAGGGCAATGAGCAGTTCTTC. The chain uses TRBV7-3 and TRBJ2-1; 9 bases match TRBD2. Per germline, CDR1 SGHTA and CDR2 FQGTGA. Unmatched junction bases numbered 4, after V lost 1 base and J lost 6 bases. The CDR3 has 15 residues.

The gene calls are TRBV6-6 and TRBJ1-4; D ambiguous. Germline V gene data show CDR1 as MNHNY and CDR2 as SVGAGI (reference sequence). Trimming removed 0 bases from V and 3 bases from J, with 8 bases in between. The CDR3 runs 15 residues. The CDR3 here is CASSYSAVANEKLFF. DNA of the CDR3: TGTGCCAGCAGTTACTCTGCAGTGGCTAATGAAAAACTGTTTTTT.

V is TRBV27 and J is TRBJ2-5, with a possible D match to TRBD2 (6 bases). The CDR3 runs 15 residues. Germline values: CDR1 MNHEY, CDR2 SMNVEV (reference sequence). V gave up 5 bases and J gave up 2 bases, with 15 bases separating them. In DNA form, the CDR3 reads TGTGCCAGCAGTAAGTGGGCGGGGATACAAGAGACCCAGTACTTC. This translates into CASSKWAGIQETQYF.

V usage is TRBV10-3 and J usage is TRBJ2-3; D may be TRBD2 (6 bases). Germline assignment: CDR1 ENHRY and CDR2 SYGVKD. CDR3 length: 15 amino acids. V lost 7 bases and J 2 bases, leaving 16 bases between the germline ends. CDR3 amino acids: CAIMSGTGDTDTQYF. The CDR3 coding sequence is TGTGCCATCATGTCAGGGACGGGAGACACAGATACGCAGTATTTT.

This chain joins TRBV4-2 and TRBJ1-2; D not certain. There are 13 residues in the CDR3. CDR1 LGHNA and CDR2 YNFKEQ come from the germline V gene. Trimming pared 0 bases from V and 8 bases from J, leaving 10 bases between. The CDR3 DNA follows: TGTGCCAGCAGCCAAGATCTTGGCGGGGGCTACACCTTC. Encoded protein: CASSQDLGGGYTF.

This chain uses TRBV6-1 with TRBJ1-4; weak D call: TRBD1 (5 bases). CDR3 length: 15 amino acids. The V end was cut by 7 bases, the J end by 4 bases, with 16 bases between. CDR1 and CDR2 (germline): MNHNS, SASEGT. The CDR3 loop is CASTIGHFLNEKLFF. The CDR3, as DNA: TGTGCCAGCACTATAGGACATTTCCTTAATGAAAAACTGTTTTTT.

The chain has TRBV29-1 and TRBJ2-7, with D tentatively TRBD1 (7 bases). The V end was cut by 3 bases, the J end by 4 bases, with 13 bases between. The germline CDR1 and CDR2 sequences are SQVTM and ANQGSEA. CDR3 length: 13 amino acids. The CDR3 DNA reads TGCAGCGTTGAGGGGGCAGGGGGGTACGAGCAGTACTTC. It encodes CSVEGAGGYEQYF.

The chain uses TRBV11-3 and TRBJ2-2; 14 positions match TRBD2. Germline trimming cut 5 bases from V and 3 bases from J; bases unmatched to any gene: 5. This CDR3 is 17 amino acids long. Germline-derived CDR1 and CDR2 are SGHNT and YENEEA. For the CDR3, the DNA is TGTGCCAGCAGCCCCGGGACTAGCGGGAGTGACACCGGGGAGCTGTTTTTT. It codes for CASSPGTSGSDTGELFF.

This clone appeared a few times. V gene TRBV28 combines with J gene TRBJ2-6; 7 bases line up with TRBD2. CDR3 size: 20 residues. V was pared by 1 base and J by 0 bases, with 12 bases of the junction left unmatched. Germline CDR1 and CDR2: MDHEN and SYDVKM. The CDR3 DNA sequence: TGTGCCAGCAGTTTATTGTTTGGGAGGGAGGGAAGCTCTGGGGCCAACGTCCTGACTTTC. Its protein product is CASSLLFGREGSSGANVLTF.

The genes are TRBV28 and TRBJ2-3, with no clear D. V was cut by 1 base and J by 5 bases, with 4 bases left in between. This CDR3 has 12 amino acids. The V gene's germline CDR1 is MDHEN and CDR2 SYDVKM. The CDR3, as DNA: TGTGCCAGCAGTTTATACGGAGATACGCAGTATTTT. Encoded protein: CASSLYGDTQYF.

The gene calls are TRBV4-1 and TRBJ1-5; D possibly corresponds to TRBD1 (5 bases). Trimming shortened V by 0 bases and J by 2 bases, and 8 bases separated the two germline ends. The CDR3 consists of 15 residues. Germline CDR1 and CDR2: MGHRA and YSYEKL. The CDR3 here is CASSQDQGGNQPQHF. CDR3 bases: TGCGCCAGCAGCCAAGATCAAGGGGGCAATCAGCCCCAGCATTTT.